Listed below are T cell receptor beta chains from one sample, sequenced in a study of blood T cell repertoires in COVID-19. The table came from immunoSEQ multiplex PCR; TCRdb's copy has only in-frame clones and leaves some out. The sample carries about 53,000 clones, roughly 85% recorded once. Sequencing was carried out using peripheral blood. The receptors derive from an elderly man with acute or convalescent COVID-19. CDR3s include the opening cysteine and the closing phenylalanine or tryptophan. A D gene is named only where the DNA matches it firmly. Clone size is shown for a subset of rows, as once, few, many or a class of expanded clone.

TRBV6-5	TRBJ1-5	-	-	CASGSRLGAQPQHF	TGTGCCAGCGGCTCTAGATTAGGAGCACAGCCCCAGCATTTT
TRBV28	TRBJ2-7	TRBD1	once	CASSLWPPDRVYEQYF	TGTGCCAGCAGTTTATGGCCCCCGGACAGGGTCTACGAGCAGTACTTC
TRBV9	TRBJ2-3	-	-	CASSVSSTDTQYF	TGTGCCAGCAGCGTATCTAGCACAGATACGCAGTATTTT
TRBV9	TRBJ2-5	TRBD1	-	CASSGTGEETQYF	TGTGCCAGCAGCGGGACAGGGGAAGAGACCCAGTACTTC
TRBV6-1	TRBJ1-5	-	few	CASSENIASVFQPQHF	TGTGCCAGCAGTGAAAATATAGCGTCGGTTTTTCAGCCCCAGCATTTT
TRBV19	TRBJ2-2	-	once	CASSRDRFPGELFF	TGTGCCAGTAGCCGAGACAGGTTCCCCGGGGAGCTGTTTTTT
TRBV11-1	TRBJ2-5	TRBD2	-	CASSLSRGGAGETQYF	TGTGCCAGCAGCTTATCTCGCGGGGGGGCCGGAGAGACCCAGTACTTC
TRBV5-6	TRBJ1-5	-	-	CASSLYRMGDWEPQHF	TGTGCCAGCAGCTTGTATCGCATGGGGGACTGGGAGCCCCAGCATTTT
TRBV15	TRBJ1-6	-	-	CATSRDPSHSSPLHF	TGTGCCACCAGCAGAGATCCTTCTCACAGCTCACCCCTCCACTTT
TRBV3-1/TRBV3-2	TRBJ2-3	TRBD2	-	CASSLAGTTDTQYF	TGTGCCAGCAGCCTAGCGGGGACCACAGATACGCAGTATTTT
TRBV5-8	TRBJ2-5	-	-	CASSLSGVQETQYF	TGTGCCAGCAGCTTGTCAGGGGTCCAAGAGACCCAGTACTTC
TRBV14	TRBJ2-1	TRBD2	-	CASSPQRGLAGGAEQFF	TGTGCCAGCAGCCCCCAAAGGGGACTAGCGGGGGGCGCTGAGCAGTTCTTC
TRBV15	TRBJ1-6	-	-	CATSKSRHSPLHF	TGTGCCACCAGTAAGAGCAGGCATTCACCCCTCCACTTT
TRBV28	TRBJ1-2	TRBD1	few	CAAKQGAYSIGYTF	TGTGCCGCAAAGCAGGGGGCCTACTCTATAGGCTACACCTTC
TRBV7-2	TRBJ2-3	TRBD2	-	CASSLDGGGSDTQYF	TGTGCCAGCAGCTTAGACGGGGGGGGATCAGATACGCAGTATTTT
TRBV5-5	TRBJ2-3	TRBD2	-	CASSLSGGAILSTDTQYF	TGTGCCAGCAGCCTTAGCGGGGGCGCAATACTTAGCACAGATACGCAGTATTTT
TRBV2	TRBJ2-6	-	-	CASSEARVAGANVLTF	TGTGCCAGCAGTGAAGCGCGGGTTGCTGGGGCCAACGTCCTGACTTTC
TRBV2	TRBJ2-3	-	-	CASSPGGNTQYF	TGTGCCAGCAGCCCTGGAGGGAATACGCAGTATTTT
TRBV2	TRBJ1-1	-	-	CASRPGQGGSGEAFF	TGTGCCAGCAGGCCTGGCCAAGGAGGGAGTGGTGAAGCTTTCTTT
TRBV7-2	TRBJ1-5	-	-	CASSSQVVIGNQPQHF	TGTGCCAGCAGCTCCCAGGTTGTGATAGGCAATCAGCCCCAGCATTTT
TRBV3-1/TRBV3-2	TRBJ2-1	TRBD1	once	CASSPPSRGPGNEQFF	TGTGCCAGCAGCCCCCCCTCCAGGGGGCCTGGGAATGAGCAGTTCTTC
TRBV5-6	TRBJ2-7	-	-	CASSFRAGPSYEQYF	TGTGCCAGCAGCTTTCGAGCGGGTCCATCCTACGAGCAGTACTTC
TRBV10-3	TRBJ1-5	TRBD1	-	CAIAGTVDQPQHF	TGTGCCATTGCCGGGACAGTGGATCAGCCCCAGCATTTT
TRBV11-3	TRBJ2-1	TRBD1	-	CASSWYGTGFNEQFF	TGTGCCAGCAGCTGGTATGGGACAGGGTTCAATGAGCAGTTCTTC
TRBV11-3	TRBJ2-1	TRBD1	few	CASSSKGTGTYNEQFF	TGTGCCAGCAGCTCAAAGGGGACAGGTACATACAATGAGCAGTTCTTC
TRBV6-1	TRBJ1-5	TRBD1	-	CASRPGGSNQPQHF	TGTGCCAGCAGACCAGGGGGTAGCAATCAGCCCCAGCATTTT
TRBV4-1	TRBJ2-7	TRBD1	-	CASSQVDRGRLYEQYF	TGCGCCAGCAGCCAAGTTGACAGGGGCCGCCTCTACGAGCAGTACTTC
TRBV24-1	TRBJ2-3	TRBD1	-	CATSAGQGATDTQYF	TGTGCCACCAGTGCCGGACAGGGGGCAACAGATACGCAGTATTTT
TRBV9	TRBJ2-3	-	-	CASSGGRGRSTDTQYF	TGTGCCAGCAGCGGCGGACGGGGGAGGAGCACAGATACGCAGTATTTT
TRBV11-2	TRBJ2-5	TRBD1	-	CASSTPTGVDSQETQYF	TGTGCCAGCAGCACCCCGACAGGGGTAGACTCCCAAGAGACCCAGTACTTC
TRBV19	TRBJ1-5	-	-	CASTLSGQGIGQPQHF	TGTGCCAGTACCCTGAGTGGGCAGGGAATCGGGCAGCCCCAGCATTTT
TRBV10-1	TRBJ1-6	-	-	CASSDSGTPNSPLHF	TGCGCCAGCAGTGATTCCGGGACACCTAATTCACCCCTCCACTTT
TRBV12-3/TRBV12-4	TRBJ1-2	-	-	CASSFPGFGYTF	TGTGCCAGCAGTTTCCCAGGGTTTGGCTACACCTTC
TRBV9	TRBJ2-2	TRBD1	-	CASSVAGQGNTGELFF	TGTGCCAGCAGCGTAGCTGGACAGGGGAACACCGGGGAGCTGTTTTTT
TRBV19	TRBJ2-5	TRBD2	-	CASSIRSGTSRYPQETQYF	TGTGCCAGTAGTATCAGATCCGGGACTAGCCGCTACCCCCAAGAGACCCAGTACTTC
TRBV11-2	TRBJ2-3	TRBD2	-	CASSLSGGASDTQYF	TGTGCCAGCAGTTTAAGCGGGGGGGCTTCAGATACGCAGTATTTT
TRBV5-5	TRBJ2-7	-	-	CASSPAINRNYEQYF	TGTGCCAGCAGCCCCGCGATCAACAGAAACTACGAGCAGTACTTC
TRBV2	TRBJ1-5	TRBD1	-	CASSPGQGGNQPQHF	TGTGCCAGCAGTCCGGGACAGGGAGGGAACCAGCCCCAGCATTTT
TRBV6-5	TRBJ1-3	TRBD1	-	CASRNSQGRNTIYF	TGTGCCAGCAGGAATTCACAGGGGAGAAACACCATATATTTT
TRBV19	TRBJ1-3	TRBD1	-	CASIPTGVGNTIYF	TGTGCCAGTATTCCAACAGGGGTTGGAAACACCATATATTTT
TRBV7-6	TRBJ2-1	TRBD2	-	CASSLFMERGAPQLKSHEQFF	TGTGCCAGCAGCTTATTTATGGAGCGGGGGGCCCCTCAACTAAAGTCCCATGAGCAGTTCTTC
TRBV12-3/TRBV12-4	TRBJ1-2	TRBD1	-	CASSPRRGDGYTF	TGTGCCAGCAGTCCGCGCAGGGGGGATGGCTACACCTTC
TRBV18	TRBJ1-4	TRBD1	once	CASSRDRGATNEKLFF	TGTGCCAGCTCTCGGGACAGGGGGGCGACTAATGAAAAACTGTTTTTT
TRBV5-5	TRBJ1-2	-	-	CASSWEQANGYTF	TGTGCCAGCAGCTGGGAACAGGCCAATGGCTACACCTTC
TRBV27	TRBJ1-2	-	-	CASSFFLGGAYGYTF	TGTGCCAGCAGTTTTTTCCTAGGGGGGGCCTATGGCTACACCTTC
TRBV5-1	TRBJ2-7	TRBD1	-	CASSGGQVSYEQYF	TGCGCCAGCAGCGGGGGACAGGTCTCCTACGAGCAGTACTTC
TRBV5-1	TRBJ2-7	-	-	CASSLGQIYEQYF	TGCGCCAGCAGCTTGGGACAGATCTACGAGCAGTACTTC
TRBV7-8	TRBJ2-7	-	-	CASSLMELFTMEQYF	TGTGCCAGCAGCTTAATGGAGTTGTTTACGATGGAGCAGTACTTC
TRBV10-2	TRBJ1-2	TRBD1	once	CASRMTGYNYGYTF	TGCGCCAGCAGGATGACAGGGTATAACTATGGCTACACCTTC
TRBV3-1/TRBV3-2	TRBJ2-1	TRBD1	-	CASSQETGSNEQFF	TGTGCCAGCAGCCAAGAGACAGGGTCCAATGAGCAGTTCTTC
TRBV7-2	TRBJ2-1	TRBD1	-	CASSLVGSGGYNEQFF	TGTGCCAGCAGCTTAGTGGGGTCAGGGGGATACAATGAGCAGTTCTTC
TRBV7-2	TRBJ2-1	TRBD1	-	CASSLSGQGSNEQFF	TGTGCCAGCAGCTTATCGGGACAGGGGAGCAATGAGCAGTTCTTC
TRBV18	TRBJ2-7	TRBD1	few	CASSPPGQGAYEQYF	TGTGCCAGCTCACCACCGGGCCAGGGGGCCTACGAGCAGTACTTC
TRBV6-1	TRBJ1-2	-	-	CASSETPRRSPYGYTF	TGTGCCAGCAGTGAGACTCCGAGACGGAGTCCATATGGCTACACCTTC
TRBV5-1	TRBJ2-1	TRBD1	-	CASSLGQGANEQFF	TGCGCCAGCAGCTTGGGACAGGGGGCAAATGAGCAGTTCTTC
TRBV3-1/TRBV3-2	TRBJ2-6	-	-	CASSQYSSGANVLTF	TGTGCCAGCAGCCAATACAGCTCTGGGGCCAACGTCCTGACTTTC